This record concerns one TCR beta chain sequence. Its antigen is still unknown. The sample holds no much larger clone one base away, and base qualities are not on file. Trimming at the junction amounts to 1 base on V and 1 base on J, and the germline ends lie 17 bases apart. The CDR3 spans 17 residues, from the cysteine through the phenylalanine. Of all the DNA, just the CDR3 is kept, 51 bases in frame from base 1. For CDR1 and CDR2, the germline V gene lists MGHRA and YSYEKL. TCRbeta CDR3 regions were amplified from genomic DNA using the immunoSEQ Assay, a bias-controlled multiplex PCR. The paper's data handling went like this. The number of nucleated cells in each sample was estimated from the amplification of reference gene primers within the assay. Sequence reads were collapsed and filtered to measure the absolute abundance of every unique TCRbeta CDR3 rearrangement. For each sample, productive Simpson clonality was calculated as the square root of Simpson's diversity index across productive rearrangements. Imported from immuneACCESS, the table was reduced by TCRdb to in-frame sequences with V and J called. These copies leave out some clones; in studies compared against another copy, an unresolved V gene accounts for under half, and the cause of the remainder is not known. D and trimming were read from the DNA, whereas the V and J calls and clone size are those reported in that table. In all, the sample holds some 150,000 clones, and about four fifths of those were seen once. The ten largest clones capture under 0.75% of the sample.

Each collaborating institution followed its own protocols to collect whole blood in K2EDTA tubes. Collaborator samples were shipped for TCRbeta analysis as frozen whole blood, isolated PBMCs, or DNA extracted from either sample type. The entry originates in a study of blood T cell repertoires in COVID-19 (dated by TCRdb to 2020 to 2021). Regarding the research as a whole: Samples from collaborators originated in the United States, Italy and Spain and spanned both the acute and convalescent phases of COVID-19. The dataset comprised deeply sampled blood TCRbeta repertoires from subjects exposed to, actively infected with, or recovered from COVID-19. The prospective study material was composed of cDNA or gDNA derived from T cells, B-cell-depleted T cells, or PBMCs. The repertoires were made available in a free public database intended to serve as a resource for research on the immune response to SARS-CoV-2. Where HLA class I and class II types were available, the types were taken from metadata supplied by the sample provider, not from assay-based typing. The sample metadata nearly always contained a de-identified subject ID, COVID-19 status, age in years and sex. Samples came from the ongoing ImmuneRACE study (first 160 participants) plus 1,254 subjects from 6 global collaborators.

Study-level results and caveats: The quantity of clinical and demographic metadata differed by source and by participant and was supplied without curation.

The chain is made from TRBV4-1 and TRBJ2-7; the D gene is perhaps TRBD1, from 7 matching bases. The sample taken for sequencing was peripheral blood. The sequence was obtained from a man aged 60 to 69 with acute or convalescent COVID-19. The sequence in DNA is TGCGCCAGCAGCCAAGGTCGCGGGACAGCCTATTCCTACGAGCAGTACTTC. Its protein product is CASSQGRGTAYSYEQYF.